This TCR beta chain was observed in a study of human T cells and chemical hapten exposure. Study-level background: In the roughly 24-week study, patients were dosed weekly with diphenylcyclopropenone on the scalp throughout.

Study-wide results and caveats: The study found that DPC sensitization did not change TCRs above 1 in 1000 frequency.

About this clonotype itself: Its antigen is not identified.

Time point meaning: pre-sensitization, week 0. Stated treatment: therapeutic diphenylcyclopropenone sensitization with weekly scalp DPC. Alopecia patients deemed DPC-suitable, aged 18 to 70, excluding pregnancy. This CDR3 has 18 amino acids. Between the trimmed V and J ends, which lost 0 bases and 2 bases, there was a span of 17 bases. In germline, CDR1 is ENHRY, CDR2 SYGVKD. MiXCR, run by TCRdb on the RACE reads, gives a single entry per CDR3 protein. The sample shows around 330,000 distinct CDR3 sequences, 4.5% to 5.5% of them seen only once. This chain links TRBV10-3 with TRBJ1-3, with D uncertain. Sequences were derived from whole blood, sampled in connection with sensitization to the hapten diphenylcyclopropenone (DPC). This TCR came from a woman aged 18-29 years with alopecia areata. Some clones in this sample may be carry-over from other donors' samples. Here the CDR3 DNA reads TGTGCCATCAGTGAGTCGGGAGGATTTGGTGCTCCTGGAAACACCATATATTTT. Translating gives CAISESGGFGAPGNTIYF.